This TCR beta chain was captured by sequencing in a study of beta chain features in type 1 diabetes. Across the whole study: Sorted cells from all samples, numbering 100 million to 120 million, were examined. Study-wide findings and caveats: Fewer junction insertions and more nucleotide deletions appeared in type 1 diabetes patients. Here, the possible influence of HLA type (on TCRB rearrangement) remained unresolved. Type 1 diabetes patients had TCRB CDR3s that were shorter (moderately but significantly so) in all four CD4+ subsets.

This clone was observed a few times. Antigen unknown. Trimming pared 6 bases from V and 5 bases from J, leaving 8 bases between. Germline loops: CDR1 SGHTA, CDR2 FQGNSA. The CDR3 length is 13 residues. The isolated RNA, all of it, was reverse transcribed, so expressed TCRB transcripts were what got sequenced. Libraries were prepared by immunoSEQ multiplex PCR; TCRdb keeps only in-frame clonotypes and omits some of them. The sample records approximately 600,000 clones, 9.5% to 15% being singletons. The sequence derives from a man aged 25 to 40 with type 1 diabetes. The rearrangement links TRBV7-2 to TRBJ1-6, with unresolved D. Sequenced: naive CD4+ T cells from blood. The CDR3 reads CASRGTDNSPLHF. The CDR3 bases are TGTGCCAGCAGGGGCACCGATAATTCACCCCTCCACTTT.